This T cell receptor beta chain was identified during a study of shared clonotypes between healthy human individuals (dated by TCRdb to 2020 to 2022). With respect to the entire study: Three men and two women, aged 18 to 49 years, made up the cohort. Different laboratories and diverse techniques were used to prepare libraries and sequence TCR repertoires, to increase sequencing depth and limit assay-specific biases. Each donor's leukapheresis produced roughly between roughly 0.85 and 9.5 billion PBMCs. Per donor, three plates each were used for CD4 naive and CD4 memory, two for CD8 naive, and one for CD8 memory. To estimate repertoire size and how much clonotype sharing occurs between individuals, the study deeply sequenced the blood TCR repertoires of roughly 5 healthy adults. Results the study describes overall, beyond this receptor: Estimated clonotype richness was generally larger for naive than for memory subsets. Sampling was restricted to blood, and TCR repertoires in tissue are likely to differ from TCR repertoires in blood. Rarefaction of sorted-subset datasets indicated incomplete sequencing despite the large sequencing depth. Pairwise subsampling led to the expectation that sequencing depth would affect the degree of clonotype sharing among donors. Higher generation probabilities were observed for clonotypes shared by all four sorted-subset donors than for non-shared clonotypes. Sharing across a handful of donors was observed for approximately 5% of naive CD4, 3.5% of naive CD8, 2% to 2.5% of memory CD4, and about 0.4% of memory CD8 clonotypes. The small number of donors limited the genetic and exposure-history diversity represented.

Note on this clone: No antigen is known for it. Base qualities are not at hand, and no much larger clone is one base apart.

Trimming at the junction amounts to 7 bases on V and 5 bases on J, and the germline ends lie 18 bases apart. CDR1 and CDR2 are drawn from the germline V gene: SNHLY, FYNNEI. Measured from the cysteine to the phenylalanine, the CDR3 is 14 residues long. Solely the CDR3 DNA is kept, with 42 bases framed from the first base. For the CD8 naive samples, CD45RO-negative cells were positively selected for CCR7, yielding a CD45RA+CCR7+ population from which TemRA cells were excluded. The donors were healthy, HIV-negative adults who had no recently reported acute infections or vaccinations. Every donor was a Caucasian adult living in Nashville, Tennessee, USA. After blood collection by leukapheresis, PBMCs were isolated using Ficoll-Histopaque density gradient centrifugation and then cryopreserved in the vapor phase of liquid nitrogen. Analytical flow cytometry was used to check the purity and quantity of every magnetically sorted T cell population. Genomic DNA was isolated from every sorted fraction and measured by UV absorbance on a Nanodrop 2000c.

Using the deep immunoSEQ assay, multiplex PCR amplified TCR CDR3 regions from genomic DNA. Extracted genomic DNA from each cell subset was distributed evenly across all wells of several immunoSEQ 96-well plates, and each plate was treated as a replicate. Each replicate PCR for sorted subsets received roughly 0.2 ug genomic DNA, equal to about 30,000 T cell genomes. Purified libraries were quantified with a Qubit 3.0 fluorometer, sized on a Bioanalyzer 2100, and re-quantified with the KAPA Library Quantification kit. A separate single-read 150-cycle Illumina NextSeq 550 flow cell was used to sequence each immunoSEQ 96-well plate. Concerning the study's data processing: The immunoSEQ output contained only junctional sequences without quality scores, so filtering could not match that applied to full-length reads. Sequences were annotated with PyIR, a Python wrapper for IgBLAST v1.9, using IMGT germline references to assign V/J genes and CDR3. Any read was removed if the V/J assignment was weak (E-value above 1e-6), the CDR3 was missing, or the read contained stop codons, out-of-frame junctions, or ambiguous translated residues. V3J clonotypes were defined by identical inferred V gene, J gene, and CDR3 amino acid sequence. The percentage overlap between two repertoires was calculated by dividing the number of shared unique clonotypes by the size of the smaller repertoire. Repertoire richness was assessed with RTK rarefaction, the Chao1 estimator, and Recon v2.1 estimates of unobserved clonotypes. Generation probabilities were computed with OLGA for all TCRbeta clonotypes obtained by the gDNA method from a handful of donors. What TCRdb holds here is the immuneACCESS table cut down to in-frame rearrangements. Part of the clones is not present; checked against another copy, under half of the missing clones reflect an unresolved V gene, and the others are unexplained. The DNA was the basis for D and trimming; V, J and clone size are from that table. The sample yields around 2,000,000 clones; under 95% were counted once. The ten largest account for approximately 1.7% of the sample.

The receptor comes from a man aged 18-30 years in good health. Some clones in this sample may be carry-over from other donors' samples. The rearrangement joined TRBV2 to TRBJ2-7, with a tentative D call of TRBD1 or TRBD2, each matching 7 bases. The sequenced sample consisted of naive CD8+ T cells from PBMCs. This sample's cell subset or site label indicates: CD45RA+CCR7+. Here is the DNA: TGTGCCAGCACCTCCGACAGGGAGGGCGACGAGCAGTACTTC. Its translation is CASTSDREGDEQYF.